This TCR beta chain was captured in a study of blood T cell repertoires in COVID-19. As for the study in general: COVID-19 samples, acute and convalescent, were from the United States, Italy and Spain. T cells, B-cell-depleted T cells, or PBMCs supplied cDNA or gDNA.

In the original analysis: From reference gene primer amplification, estimates of nucleated cell counts were derived. Data came from immunoSEQ multiplex PCR; TCRdb stores just in-frame clones and leaves some out. Clonal size and the V and J genes are those of that table, whereas D and trimming came from the DNA. The data contain 80,000 to 100,000 clones, roughly 80% of them singletons. Sequencing input: peripheral blood. The sequence was obtained from a man aged 50 or older who had recovered from COVID-19.

CDR3 nucleotide sequence: TGTGCCAGCAGGACAGGGGTACCCTACAATGAGCAGTTCTTC. It is translated as CASRTGVPYNEQFF. V is TRBV2 and J is TRBJ2-1; TRBD1 aligns across 8 bases. This CDR3 is 14 amino acids long. V shed 6 bases, J shed 2 bases, and the junction held 3 bases outside the gene matches. The V gene's germline CDR1 is SNHLY and CDR2 FYNNEI.